This note documents a single TCR beta chain sequence. The specificity of this receptor is unknown. The data belong to a study of T cells expressing NK-cell markers (dated by TCRdb to about 2020). Describing the broader study: In sorted CD3+CD56+NKG2C+, CD3+CD56+NKG2C- and CD3+CD56-NKG2C+ T-cell subsets from eight or nine donors, TCR beta-chain repertoires were profiled. Among the eight sequenced donors, seven were HCMV-seropositive and one was HCMV-seronegative. The study sequenced eight donors, all healthy volunteers chosen at random: three men and five women. Sequencing of the libraries produced 2 x 150 bp reads on Illumina HiSeq 2000/2500, MiSeq or NextSeq. Overall study outcomes, separate from this receptor: Those dominant clonotypes were again the most abundant among CD3+CD56-NKG2C+ cells in several donors, at about 28.3-60.1%. It remained unclear whether the expanded NKG2C-expressing T cell clones were specific for HCMV antigens. In roughly six donors, the dominant CD3+CD56+NKG2C+ clonotypes ranked among the top 10 CD8+ clonotypes, making up 1.0-7.0% of CD8+ T cells.

HCMV-specific IgG was detected in serum with a commercial ELISA kit to determine HCMV serostatus. Ficoll density gradient centrifugation was used to isolate peripheral blood mononuclear cells from blood. From the cysteine up to the phenylalanine, the CDR3 has a length of 16 residues. A DNA sequence was not provided. The germline V gene specifies MNHEY as CDR1 and SVGEGT as CDR2. TCRdb shows the sequencer as Illumina HiSeq 2000. 5'RACE template switching, by which a universal primer site and unique molecular identifiers were added, was used to make TCR beta cDNA libraries. Priming for cDNA synthesis came from the TCR beta constant segment, and two successive PCR amplification steps followed. As for the authors' bioinformatics: MIGEC was used to demultiplex reads and group reads by UMI, and MiTCR was used to assemble and quantify clonotypes. To exclude erroneous sequences, any TCR cDNA sequence not supported by at least two reads was discarded. Downstream repertoire analysis used the tcR package, and clonotypes were matched across fractions by CDR3 nucleotide sequence plus V segment. Antigen specificity was annotated against VDJdb with VDJmatch, allowing one amino acid substitution in CDR3. TCRdb reprocessed the reads; each CDR3 protein sequence makes one entry, and DNA is unavailable. TCRdb assigned the V and J calls; the authors' analysis was not used. The sample table holds under 500,000 distinct CDR3 sequences. The biggest ten clones account for 7.3% of the sample.

Input material: blood T cells: a sorted CD56 or NKG2C T cell subset, CD4+ or CD8+ T cells, or bulk PBMC T cells (not recorded which). The chain employs TRBV6-2 or TRBV6-3 and TRBJ1-2. This clonotype was obtained from a woman aged 18-69 years in good health. The CDR3 corresponds to CASSPRRPGGPYGYTF.